The present T cell receptor beta chain was sequenced within a study of T cells in women clearing cervical HPV infection. Regarding the study as a whole: Controls had more TRBV6-7 (0.16%) than cases (approximately 0.11%). Unknown T-cell numbers per sample may underlie the richness differences.

A remark on this clone: What it binds is not known. The read ends 3 residues before the CDR3 terminus; that terminus is restored from the germline J gene.

V lost 6 bases, J lost 6 bases, and 11 bases stayed unmatched. CDR3 length: 15 amino acids. CDR1 SNHLY and CDR2 FYNNEI come from the germline V gene. TCRdb's table, derived via immunoSEQ multiplex PCR, lists solely in-frame clones and lacks some. The sample table sets out roughly 30,000 clones. V gene TRBV2 combines with J gene TRBJ2-1, with TRBD2 matching 7 bases. This clonotype was obtained from a woman aged 18 to 75 with a cervical HPV16 infection that either progressed to CIN3+ or cleared (not recorded which). The specimen was blood buffy coat. The DNA read from the CDR3 is TGTGCCAGCAGAGTAAGCGGGGAGAACTCCAATGAG. It codes for CASRVSGENSNE. The entire CDR3 reads CASRVSGENSNEQFF.